This entry lists 31 T cell receptor beta chains sequenced from one sample in a study of cytomegalovirus exposure and HLA in healthy donors. Primers included in the PCR were 60 Vbeta and 13 Jbeta primers. TCRdb keeps only in-frame clones here, not all; method: immunoSEQ multiplex PCR. The sample yields around 150,000 clones, around 80% seen once. Sequencing was performed on PBMCs. Receptors were obtained from a male donor in good health and CMV-seronegative.

This chain joins TRBV28 and TRBJ2-3; 9 positions match TRBD1. J lost 2 bases, V lost 2 bases, and 11 bases had no gene match. The CDR3 spans 18 residues. Germline values: CDR1 MDHEN, CDR2 SYDVKM. The CDR3 spells CASSLRGQGYCSTDTQYF. In nucleotides, the CDR3 is TGTGCCAGCAGTTTAAGAGGACAGGGGTACTGCTCCACAGATACGCAGTATTTT.

About this clone: At one of its ends the junction is not consistent with the germline gene, which may arise from a read error. The chain joins TRBV6-1 to TRBJ1-5; D uncertain. Germline V gene sequence: CDR1 MNHNS, CDR2 SASEGT. The CDR3 has 16 amino acids. CDR3 in DNA: TGTGCCAGCAGTGAGCCTCTGAGGGCTAGCCATCAGCCCCAGCATTTT. As protein: CASSEPLRASHQPQHF.

This clone occurred a few times. The chain carries TRBV19 and TRBJ2-4; TRBD2 matches 14 bases. This CDR3 is 20 amino acids long. V lost 5 bases, J lost 0 bases, and 12 bases stayed unmatched. Looked up from germline, CDR1 is LNHDA and CDR2 is SQIVND (reference sequence). CDR3 nucleotide sequence: TGTGCCAGTAGTCCTCTCTCCGGGACTAGCGGGAGACTAGCCAAAAACATTCAGTACTTC. Translation gives CASSPLSGTSGRLAKNIQYF. Using reference TRBV19 and TRBJ2-4 for the parts outside the CDR3, the full variable domain is DGGITQSPKYLFRKEGQNVTLSCEQNLNHDAMYWYRQDPGQGLRLIYYSQIVNDFQKGDIAEGYSVSREKKESFPLTVTSAQKNPTAFYLCASSPLSGTSGRLAKNIQYFGAGTRLSVL.

About this clone itself: The same CDR3 also results from other DNA sequences found in this sample. The chain joins TRBV5-6 to TRBJ2-7; 7 nucleotides agree with TRBD1. The length of the CDR3 is 12 residues. The J segment lost 5 bases and the V segment lost 4 bases, leaving 3 bases of the junction unmatched. Germline V gene data show CDR1 as SGHDT and CDR2 as YYEEEE. CDR3 coding DNA: TGTGCCAGCAGCCCAGGACAGGACGAGCAGTACTTC. Protein: CASSPGQDEQYF.

This clone was observed a handful of times. The CDR3 is CASSFFPGTELVGNTIYF. CDR3 in DNA: TGTGCCAGCAGTTTCTTTCCCGGGACAGAATTGGTTGGAAACACCATATATTTT. V gene TRBV28 combines with J gene TRBJ1-3; 7 bases agree with TRBD1. After removal of 3 bases from V and 3 bases from J, the junction contained 14 bases not matched to a gene. From germline, CDR1 is MDHEN and CDR2 SYDVKM. The CDR3 is made up of 18 amino acids.

The J gene is TRBJ2-5, the V gene TRBV6-1; TRBD2 matches 10 bases. Germline V gene lookup returns CDR1 MNHNS and CDR2 SASEGT. The CDR3 is 15 residues long. V was clipped by 2 bases and J by 5 bases; unmatched bases: 5. The CDR3, as DNA: TGTGCCAGCAGTGAACTAGCGGGGGCCCGCGAGACCCAGTACTTC. Amino acids: CASSELAGARETQYF.

This clone was found a few times. The V and J genes are TRBV30 and TRBJ2-3, with 7 bases that match TRBD1. CDR1 is GTSNPN, CDR2 SVGIG, per germline (reference sequence). This CDR3 comprises 14 residues. J gave up 0 bases and V 4 bases, and 4 bases lay outside the gene matches. The CDR3 nucleotides read TGTGCCTGGACCCGGACAGGAAGCACAGATACGCAGTATTTT. Its translation: CAWTRTGSTDTQYF. The variable domain in full, with the rest retrieved from reference TRBV30 and TRBJ2-3, is SQTIHQWPATLVQPVGSPLSLECTVEGTSNPNLYWYRQAAGRGLQLLFYSVGIGQISSEVPQNLSASRPQDRQFILSSKKLLLSDSGFYLCAWTRTGSTDTQYFGPGTRLTVL.

This chain links TRBV18 with TRBJ2-2, with TRBD1 as a possible D gene (6 bases). The CDR3 is 16 residues long. The ends were cut back, 3 bases at V and 1 base at J, with 12 bases in the middle. Germline lookup yields CDR1 KGHSH and CDR2 LQKENI. CDR3 residues: CASSPSGHLNTGELFF. CDR3 DNA sequence: TGTGCCAGCTCACCTTCGGGACACTTGAACACCGGGGAGCTGTTTTTT. Complete variable domain (other parts from reference TRBV18 and TRBJ2-2): NAGVMQNPRHLVRRRGQEARLRCSPMKGHSHVYWYRQLPEEGLKFMVYLQKENIIDESGMPKERFSAEFPKEGPSILRIQQVVRGDSAAYFCASSPSGHLNTGELFFGEGSRLTVL.

This clone was counted a single time. The gene calls are TRBV11-2 and TRBJ2-7, with D perhaps matching TRBD2 (5 bases). The CDR3 has 16 amino acids. Germline V gives CDR1 SGHAT, CDR2 FQNNGV. V lost 2 bases and J 4 bases, leaving 18 bases between the germline ends. The CDR3 nucleotides are TGTGCCAGCAGCTTAAACACCCGGGGTTTCCTTTACGAGCAGTACTTC. This codes for CASSLNTRGFLYEQYF.

This clone was seen only once. CDR3 bases: TGTGCCAGCAGCGTAGTACAGGGGGCAGGTGAAGCTTTCTTT. Protein sequence: CASSVVQGAGEAFF. The chain couples TRBV9 to TRBJ1-1; 9 bases are a match to TRBD1. CDR1 is SGDLS, CDR2 YYNGEE, per germline. This CDR3 is 14 amino acids long. V dropped 0 bases and J dropped 7; count of bases not matched to a gene: 4. Based on the CDR3 plus reference TRBV9 and TRBJ1-1, the full variable domain is DSGVTQTPKHLITATGQRVTLRCSPRSGDLSVYWYQQSLDQGLQFLIQYYNGEERAKGNILERFSAQQFPDLHSELNLSSLELGDSALYFCASSVVQGAGEAFFGQGTRLTVV.

The gene calls are TRBV7-9 and TRBJ2-3, with 8 positions matching TRBD1. Losses at the gene ends were 5 bases for V and 1 base for J; bases not matched to a gene: 5. This CDR3 is 15 amino acids long. Germline assignment: CDR1 SEHNR and CDR2 FQNEAQ (reference sequence). Here the CDR3 DNA reads TGTGCCAGCAGCCGCGGACAGGGAGGCACAGATACGCAGTATTTT. Residues: CASSRGQGGTDTQYF. The whole variable domain, filled in from reference TRBV7-9 and TRBJ2-3, reads DTGVSQNPRHKITKRGQNVTFRCDPISEHNRLYWYRQTLGQGPEFLTYFQNEAQLEKSRLLSDRFSAERPKGSFSTLEIQRTEQGDSAMYLCASSRGQGGTDTQYFGPGTRLTVL.

Worth noting for this clone: Other DNA sequences of this sample code for an identical CDR3. This chain connects TRBV5-1 to TRBJ2-1; D is perhaps TRBD2 (5 bases). The germline V gene has CDR1 SGHRS and CDR2 YFSETQ. The CDR3 sequence is 15 residues long. Between the trimmed V and J ends, which lost 1 base and 0 bases, there was a span of 8 bases. CDR3 amino acids: CASSLLAGSYNEQFF. DNA for the CDR3: TGCGCCAGCAGCTTGCTGGCGGGCTCCTACAATGAGCAGTTCTTC.

The gene calls are TRBV10-3 and TRBJ1-1; the D is unclear. The germline CDR1 and CDR2 sequences are ENHRY and SYGVKD. The CDR3 contains 13 residues. The V and J ends lost 7 bases and 0 bases respectively, with 9 bases between them. The CDR3, as DNA: TGTGCCATCACGCCGGAGATGAACACTGAAGCTTTCTTT. Amino acid sequence: CAITPEMNTEAFF.

V is TRBV4-1 and J is TRBJ2-2; 9 nucleotides align to TRBD2. CDR3 size: 20 residues. Germline CDR1 and CDR2: MGHRA and YSYEKL. V shed 0 bases, J shed 0 bases, and the junction held 11 bases outside the gene matches. The CDR3 loop reads CASSQELALAGIPNTGELFF. CDR3 DNA: TGCGCCAGCAGCCAAGAATTGGCGCTAGCGGGGATTCCGAACACCGGGGAGCTGTTTTTT.

This clone turned up a few times. The chain joins TRBV30 to TRBJ2-7; tentative D call: TRBD2 (6 bases). Germline assignment: CDR1 GTSNPN and CDR2 SVGIG (reference sequence). Trimming pared 3 bases from V and 3 bases from J, leaving 30 bases between. There are 19 residues in the CDR3. As DNA, the CDR3 is TGTGCCTGGAGGGCCGGGTGGGGTAGCGGAACGTTGGGAAGCTACGAGCAGTACTTC. Translating gives CAWRAGWGSGTLGSYEQYF.

The chain uses TRBV19 and TRBJ1-5, with 7 bases identical to TRBD1. Trimming removed 5 bases from V and 6 bases from J; junction bases left unmatched: 10. This CDR3 has 15 residues. Germline V lookup: CDR1 LNHDA, CDR2 SQIVND (reference sequence). The CDR3 loop reads CASSATGEYGQPQHF. In DNA, the CDR3 is TGTGCCAGTAGTGCAACAGGGGAATATGGTCAGCCCCAGCATTTT. The full variable domain, with the rest looked up from reference TRBV19 and TRBJ1-5, is DGGITQSPKYLFRKEGQNVTLSCEQNLNHDAMYWYRQDPGQGLRLIYYSQIVNDFQKGDIAEGYSVSREKKESFPLTVTSAQKNPTAFYLCASSATGEYGQPQHFGDGTRLSIL.

This chain connects TRBV27 to TRBJ2-1; 8 bases agree with TRBD2. Trimming removed 5 bases from V and 7 bases from J; junction bases left unmatched: 10. The CDR3 contains 15 residues. Germline V gives CDR1 MNHEY, CDR2 SMNVEV (reference sequence). CDR3 protein: CASSPQAGAYNEQFF. CDR3 coding DNA: TGTGCCAGCAGTCCTCAAGCGGGAGCGTATAATGAGCAGTTCTTC.

The chain couples TRBV2 to TRBJ1-2, with 9 bases that match TRBD1. The germline gives CDR1 SNHLY, CDR2 FYNNEI. After removal of 10 bases from V and 6 bases from J, the junction contained 12 bases not matched to a gene. The CDR3 spans 14 residues. This chain's CDR3 is CANSRQGDPHGYTF. Written as DNA, the CDR3 is TGTGCCAACAGCCGACAGGGGGATCCTCATGGCTACACCTTC.

The chain combines TRBV5-5 with TRBJ2-7, with 8 bases fitting TRBD1. The CDR3 is 14 residues long. The V and J ends lost 3 bases and 4 bases, in that order; junction bases with no gene match: 6. Germline-derived CDR1 and CDR2 are SGHKS and YYEKEE (reference sequence). The CDR3 protein is CASSWGDRFYEQYF. For the CDR3, the DNA is TGTGCCAGCAGCTGGGGGGACAGGTTTTACGAGCAGTACTTC.

The rearrangement uses TRBV30 and TRBJ2-7, with D tentatively TRBD1 (6 bases). V was trimmed by 4 bases and J by 5 bases, leaving 18 bases between them. This CDR3 spans 14 amino acids. Germline V CDR1 and CDR2: GTSNPN, SVGIG (reference sequence). CDR3 nucleotides: TGTGCCTGGAAGGTTTGGGCAGGGGCCGACGAGCAGTACTTC. Translating gives CAWKVWAGADEQYF.

This chain joins TRBV10-3 and TRBJ2-5; TRBD2 agrees at 7 bases. The DNA end favors TRBJ2-7, so the J call may be wrong. The CDR3 loop spans 13 amino acids. Germline lookup yields CDR1 ENHRY and CDR2 SYGVKD. CDR3 bases: TGTGCCTCCCGAGGGGCGGGAGTCCACGAGCAGTACTTC. As protein: CASRGAGVHEQYF.

Only a few counts were recorded for this clone. The chain's CDR3 is CASSLQANQPQHF. The DNA of the CDR3 is TGTGCCAGCAGCTTACAGGCCAATCAGCCCCAGCATTTT. This chain connects TRBV7-2 to TRBJ1-5; no definite D call. Germline CDR1 is SGHTA and CDR2 is FQGNSA. V gave up 2 bases and J gave up 3 bases, with 5 bases separating them. The CDR3 has 13 amino acids.

This chain links TRBV15 with TRBJ2-3; 9 bases match TRBD2. CDR3 size: 15 residues. The V gene's germline CDR1 is LNHNV and CDR2 YYDKDF (reference sequence). Losses at the gene ends were 5 bases for V and 7 bases for J; bases not matched to a gene: 10. CDR3 coding DNA: TGTGCCACCAGCCCCGGGGGCGGGGGGGCAAATACGCAGTATTTT. This gives the protein CATSPGGGGANTQYF.

J is TRBJ2-7 and V is TRBV5-4, with D perhaps matching TRBD1 (5 bases). The germline V gene encodes CDR1 SGHNT and CDR2 YYREEE (reference sequence). This CDR3 region has 14 residues. Trimming took off 0 bases at V and 3 bases at J, with 10 bases between the two ends. This chain's CDR3 is CASSLGLTGYEQYF. DNA of the CDR3: TGTGCCAGCAGCTTGGGGTTAACAGGCTACGAGCAGTACTTC.

The CDR3 DNA follows: TGTGCCAGCAGCGTATCAGCGGGAGGGCCCACAGATACGCAGTATTTT. Translated: CASSVSAGGPTDTQYF. The rearrangement joins TRBV9 to TRBJ2-3; 10 bases align to TRBD2. J lost 2 bases, V lost 1 base, and 4 bases had no gene match. The CDR3 is 16 amino acids. In germline, CDR1 is SGDLS, CDR2 YYNGEE.

The sample holds one count of this clone. This sequence joins TRBV19 and TRBJ2-3, with 15 positions matching TRBD2. The CDR3 is 16 residues long. Germline-derived CDR1 and CDR2 are LNHDA and SQIVND (reference sequence). With 5 bases clipped from V and 6 bases from J, the junction kept 6 bases outside the gene matches. The CDR3 spells CASSWGLAGGEDTQYF. CDR3 DNA: TGTGCCAGTAGTTGGGGACTAGCGGGGGGCGAGGATACGCAGTATTTT.

V usage is TRBV5-4 and J usage is TRBJ1-1, with D perhaps matching TRBD1 (6 bases). Between the trimmed V and J ends, which lost 4 bases and 3 bases, there was a span of 10 bases. From germline, CDR1 is SGHNT and CDR2 YYREEE (reference sequence). The length of the CDR3 is 13 residues. The CDR3 nucleotides are TGTGCCAGCAGCCCGCAGGGGTACACTGAAGCTTTCTTT. Amino acids: CASSPQGYTEAFF.

The rearrangement uses TRBV7-8 and TRBJ1-1, with D hard to call. Per germline, CDR1 SGHVS and CDR2 FQNEAQ. This CDR3 is 14 amino acids long. V was cut by 2 bases and J by 6 bases, with 13 bases left in between. The CDR3 coding sequence is TGTGCCAGCAGCTTAAGGTCGTCGGGTGCTGAAGCTTTCTTT. It encodes CASSLRSSGAEAFF.

The J gene is TRBJ2-1, the V gene TRBV9; 14 positions match TRBD2. CDR1 and CDR2 (germline): SGDLS, YYNGEE. CDR3 length: 18 amino acids. V gave up 4 bases and J gave up 0 bases; unmatched junction bases: 6. The CDR3 sequence: CASSWGLAGVSSYNEQFF. The CDR3 DNA reads as TGTGCCAGCAGCTGGGGACTAGCGGGAGTAAGCTCCTACAATGAGCAGTTCTTC.

The table lists this clone with a count of one. This chain connects TRBV25-1 to TRBJ1-2, with D possibly matching TRBD1 (6 bases). CDR1 and CDR2 (germline): MGHDK, SYGVNS. This CDR3 is 14 amino acids long. V gave up 8 bases and J gave up 2 bases, with 15 bases separating them. The CDR3 coding sequence is TGTGCCAGCCAGGGGCAGGGGAGCAACTATGGCTACACCTTC. Translated, it gives CASQGQGSNYGYTF.

This chain joins TRBV4-2 and TRBJ2-5; perhaps TRBD2 as D (5 bases). The CDR3 is made up of 18 amino acids. The V and J ends lost 4 bases and 5 bases respectively, with 26 bases between them. Germline CDR1 and CDR2: LGHNA and YNFKEQ. The CDR3 sequence: CASSLLTGAASLGETQYF. The CDR3, as DNA: TGTGCCAGCAGCCTCCTGACTGGAGCGGCATCCCTAGGGGAGACCCAGTACTTC.